The count of the clone carrying this TCR beta chain is one. This CDR3 has 16 amino acids. Unmatched junction bases numbered 13, after V lost 0 bases and J lost 8 bases. CDR1 is SQVTM, CDR2 ANQGSEA, per germline. The data derive from a study of blood T cells in healthy people across ages. Primers used in a second PCR of roughly 6 to 11 cycles were a sample-barcoded 5' primer and a J-beta primer mix. TCRdb analysed the 5' RACE reads with MiXCR anew, one entry per CDR3 protein. The top ten hold around a third of the sample, which has about 680,000 distinct CDR3 sequences, more than 40% seen once. Material: blood. The clonotype was recovered from a woman aged 55-70 years in good health. The chain uses TRBV29-1 and TRBJ1-2; 9 positions agree with TRBD1. CDR3 residues: CSVEEWAVQGAGGYTF. The CDR3 bases are TGCAGCGTTGAAGAATGGGCCGTACAGGGGGCTGGGGGCTACACCTTC.